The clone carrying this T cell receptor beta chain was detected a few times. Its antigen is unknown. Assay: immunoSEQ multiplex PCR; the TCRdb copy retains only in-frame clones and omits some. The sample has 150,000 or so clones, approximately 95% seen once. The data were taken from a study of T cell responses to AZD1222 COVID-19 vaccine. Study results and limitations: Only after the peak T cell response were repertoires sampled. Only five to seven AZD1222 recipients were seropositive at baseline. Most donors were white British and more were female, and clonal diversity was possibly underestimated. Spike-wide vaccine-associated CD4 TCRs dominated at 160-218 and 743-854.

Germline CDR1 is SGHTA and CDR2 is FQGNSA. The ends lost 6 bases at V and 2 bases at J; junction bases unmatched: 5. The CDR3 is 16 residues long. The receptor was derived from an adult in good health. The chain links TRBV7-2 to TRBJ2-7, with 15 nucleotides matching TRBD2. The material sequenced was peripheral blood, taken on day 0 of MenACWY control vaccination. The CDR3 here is CASSYGTSGGPYEQYF. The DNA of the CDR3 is TGTGCCAGCAGTTACGGGACTAGCGGGGGGCCCTACGAGCAGTACTTC.